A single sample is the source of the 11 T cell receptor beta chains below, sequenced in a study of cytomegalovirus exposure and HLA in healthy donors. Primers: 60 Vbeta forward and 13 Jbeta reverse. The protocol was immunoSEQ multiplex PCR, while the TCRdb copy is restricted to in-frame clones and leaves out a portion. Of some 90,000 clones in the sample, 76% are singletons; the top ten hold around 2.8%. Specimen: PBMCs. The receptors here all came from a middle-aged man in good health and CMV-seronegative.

CDR3 sequence (DNA): TGTGCCAGCAGTTTAAGAACAGGCCCGAGAGTAGCCAAAAACATTCAGTACTTC. Its protein product is CASSLRTGPRVAKNIQYF. The chain is built from TRBV27 and TRBJ2-4; maybe TRBD1 (5 bases). Germline CDR1 MNHEY, CDR2 SMNVEV (reference sequence). V was cut by 2 bases and J by 0 bases, with 17 bases left in between. There are 18 residues in the CDR3.

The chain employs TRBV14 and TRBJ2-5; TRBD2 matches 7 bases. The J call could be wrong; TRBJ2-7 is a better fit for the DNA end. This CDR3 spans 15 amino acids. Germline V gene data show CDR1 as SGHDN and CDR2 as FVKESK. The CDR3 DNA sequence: TGTGCCAGCAGCCCCTGGGGCGGGGGATCCTACGAGCAGTACTTC. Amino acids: CASSPWGGGSYEQYF.

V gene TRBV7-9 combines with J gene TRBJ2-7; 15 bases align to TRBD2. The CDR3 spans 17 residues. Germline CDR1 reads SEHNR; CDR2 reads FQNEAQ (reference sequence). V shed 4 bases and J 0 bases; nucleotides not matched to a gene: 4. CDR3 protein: CASSSGLAGGLSYEQYF. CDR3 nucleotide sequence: TGTGCCAGCAGCTCGGGACTAGCGGGGGGCCTCTCCTACGAGCAGTACTTC. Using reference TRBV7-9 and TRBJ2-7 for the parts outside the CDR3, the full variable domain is DTGVSQNPRHKITKRGQNVTFRCDPISEHNRLYWYRQTLGQGPEFLTYFQNEAQLEKSRLLSDRFSAERPKGSFSTLEIQRTEQGDSAMYLCASSSGLAGGLSYEQYFGPGTRLTVT.

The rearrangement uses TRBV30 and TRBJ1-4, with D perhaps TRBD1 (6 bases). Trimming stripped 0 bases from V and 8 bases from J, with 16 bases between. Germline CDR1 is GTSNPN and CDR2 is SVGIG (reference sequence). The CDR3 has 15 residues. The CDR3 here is CAWSVFTGQLEKLFF. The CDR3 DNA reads TGTGCCTGGAGTGTATTCACGGGACAATTAGAAAAACTGTTTTTT.

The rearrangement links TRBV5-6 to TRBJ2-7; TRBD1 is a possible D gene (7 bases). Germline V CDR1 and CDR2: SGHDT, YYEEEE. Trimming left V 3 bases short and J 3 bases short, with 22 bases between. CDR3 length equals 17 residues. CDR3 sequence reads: CASSWDLRGETNYEQYF. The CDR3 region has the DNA TGTGCCAGCAGCTGGGACCTCAGGGGGGAGACAAACTACGAGCAGTACTTC.

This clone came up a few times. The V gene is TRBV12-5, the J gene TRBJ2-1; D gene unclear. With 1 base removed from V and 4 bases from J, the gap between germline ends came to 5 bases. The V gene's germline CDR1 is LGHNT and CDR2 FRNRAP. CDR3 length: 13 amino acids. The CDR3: CASGLGVYNEQFF. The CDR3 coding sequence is TGTGCTAGTGGTTTGGGAGTTTACAATGAGCAGTTCTTC.

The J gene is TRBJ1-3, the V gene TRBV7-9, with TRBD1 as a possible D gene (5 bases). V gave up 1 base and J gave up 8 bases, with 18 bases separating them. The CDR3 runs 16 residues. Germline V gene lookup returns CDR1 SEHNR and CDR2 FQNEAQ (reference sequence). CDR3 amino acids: CASSLGQFPNVDTIYF. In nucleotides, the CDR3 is TGTGCCAGCAGCTTAGGACAGTTCCCGAATGTAGACACCATATATTTT.

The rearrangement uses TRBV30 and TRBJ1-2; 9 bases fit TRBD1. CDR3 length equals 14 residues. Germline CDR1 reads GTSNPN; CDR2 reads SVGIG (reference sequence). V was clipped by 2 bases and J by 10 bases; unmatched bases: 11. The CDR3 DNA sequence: TGTGCCTGGAGTTCGGGACAGGGTTTAGATGCCTACACCTTC. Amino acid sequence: CAWSSGQGLDAYTF. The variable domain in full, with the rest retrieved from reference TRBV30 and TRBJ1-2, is SQTIHQWPATLVQPVGSPLSLECTVEGTSNPNLYWYRQAAGRGLQLLFYSVGIGQISSEVPQNLSASRPQDRQFILSSKKLLLSDSGFYLCAWSSGQGLDAYTFGSGTRLTVV.

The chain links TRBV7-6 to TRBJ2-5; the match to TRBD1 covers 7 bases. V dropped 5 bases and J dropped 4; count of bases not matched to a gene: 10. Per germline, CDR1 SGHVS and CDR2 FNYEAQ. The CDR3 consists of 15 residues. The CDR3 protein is CASSAYRGAGETQYF. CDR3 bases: TGTGCCAGCAGCGCTTACAGGGGAGCAGGAGAGACCCAGTACTTC.

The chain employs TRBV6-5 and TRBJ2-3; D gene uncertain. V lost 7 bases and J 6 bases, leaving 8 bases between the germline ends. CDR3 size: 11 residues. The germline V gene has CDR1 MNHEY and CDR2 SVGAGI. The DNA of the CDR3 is TGTGCCAGCAACAGTCTCGATACGCAGTATTTT. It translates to CASNSLDTQYF.

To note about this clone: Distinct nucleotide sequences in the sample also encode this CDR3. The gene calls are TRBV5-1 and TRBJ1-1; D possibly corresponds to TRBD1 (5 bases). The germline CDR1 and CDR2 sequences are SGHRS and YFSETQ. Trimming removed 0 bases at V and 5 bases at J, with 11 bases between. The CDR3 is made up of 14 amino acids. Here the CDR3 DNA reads TGCGCCAGCAGCTTGGCGAGTGGGGGGACTGAAGCTTTCTTT. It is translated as CASSLASGGTEAFF.